The next 21 T cell receptor beta chains were all read from a single sample in a study of blood T cell repertoires in COVID-19. The assay was immunoSEQ multiplex PCR, and TCRdb's table has in-frame clones only and misses some. The table includes about 200,000 clones, around 83% detected once. Sequenced input: peripheral blood. The receptors were sampled from a woman of 80 years or more with acute or convalescent COVID-19.

This clone was counted between two and nine times. The chain joins TRBV3-1 (or the pseudogene TRBV3-2) to TRBJ2-5; the match to TRBD2 covers 7 bases. There are 13 residues in the CDR3. Germline V CDR1 and CDR2: LGHDT, YNNKEL (reference sequence). V lost 6 bases to trimming and J lost 6 bases; unmatched junction nucleotides: 7. Here the CDR3 reads CASRSGILKTQYF. The DNA of the CDR3 is TGTGCCAGCAGGAGCGGGATTCTAAAGACCCAGTACTTC.

V gene TRBV2 combines with J gene TRBJ1-2, with 7 bases identical to TRBD1. The CDR3 consists of 13 residues. Germline trimming cut 7 bases from V and 8 bases from J; bases unmatched to any gene: 10. Germline V gives CDR1 SNHLY, CDR2 FYNNEI. The CDR3 region is CASNAMTGYGYTF. Written as DNA, the CDR3 is TGTGCCAGCAACGCCATGACAGGGTACGGCTACACCTTC.

This chain joins TRBV19 and TRBJ2-3, with D hard to call. The germline gives CDR1 LNHDA, CDR2 SQIVND (reference sequence). Trimming took 0 bases from V and 1 from J, leaving 5 bases between them. The CDR3 totals 14 residues. Written as DNA, the CDR3 is TGTGCCAGTAGTATAGACTTAGGCACAGATACGCAGTATTTT. As protein: CASSIDLGTDTQYF.

The chain employs TRBV12-3 or TRBV12-4 and TRBJ1-2, with D possibly matching TRBD1 (6 bases). CDR3 size: 12 residues. Trimming removed 6 bases from V and 7 bases from J, with 12 bases in between. Here the CDR3 reads CASSQGLLGYTF. As DNA, the CDR3 is TGTGCCAGCAGCCAGGGGCTGCTTGGCTACACCTTC.

The chain recombines TRBV7-3 with TRBJ2-3, with TRBD1 as a possible D gene (6 bases). Looked up from germline, CDR1 is SGHTA and CDR2 is FQGTGA. This CDR3 spans 15 amino acids. V was clipped by 1 base and J by 4 bases, with 12 bases between them. CDR3 bases: TGTGCCAGCAGCTTAATGGGGGCGGTCGCAGATACGCAGTATTTT. Its translation is CASSLMGAVADTQYF.

The chain is built from TRBV5-1 and TRBJ2-3, with TRBD1 as a possible D gene (5 bases). The CDR3 sequence is 14 residues long. The V gene lost 1 base and the J gene lost 4 bases, with 10 bases spanning the gap. Germline lookup yields CDR1 SGHRS and CDR2 YFSETQ. CDR3: CASSLMSRADTQYF. In DNA, the CDR3 is TGCGCCAGCAGCTTGATGTCCAGGGCAGATACGCAGTATTTT.

CDR3 nucleotides: TGTGCCAGCACCTCTCAGCGACAGCCCCAGCATTTT. Protein product: CASTSQRQPQHF. V and J are TRBV12-3 or TRBV12-4 and TRBJ1-5; D remains unclear. CDR3 length: 12 residues. Trimming stripped 7 bases from V and 7 bases from J, with 11 bases between.

The chain has TRBV7-3 and TRBJ2-6, with D tentatively TRBD2 (6 bases). The CDR3 is 18 residues long. V dropped 5 bases and J dropped 1 base, with 18 bases sitting between them. The germline V gene has CDR1 SGHTA and CDR2 FQGTGA. CDR3 nucleotides: TGTGCCAGCAGCCAATACCATAGCGGAGAGTCTGGGGCCAACGTCCTGACTTTC. This encodes CASSQYHSGESGANVLTF.

This chain joins TRBV10-1 and TRBJ2-3; D is unclear. This CDR3 has 13 residues. Germline V gene data show CDR1 as WNHNN and CDR2 as SYGVQD (reference sequence). The V gene lost 2 bases and the J gene lost 0 bases, with 3 bases spanning the gap. Written as DNA, the CDR3 is TGCGCCAGCAGTGAGGGCAGCACAGATACGCAGTATTTT. Translation: CASSEGSTDTQYF.

The chain couples TRBV7-3 to TRBJ2-3, with no clear D. V lost 5 bases to trimming and J lost 0 bases, with 6 bases between them. This CDR3 contains 13 residues. Per germline, CDR1 SGHTA and CDR2 FQGTGA. The CDR3 nucleotides read TGTGCCAGCAGCCGTAGTAGCACAGATACGCAGTATTTT. Its protein product is CASSRSSTDTQYF. The whole variable domain, filled in from reference TRBV7-3 and TRBJ2-3, reads GAGVSQTPSNKVTEKGKYVELRCDPISGHTALYWYRQSLGQGPEFLIYFQGTGAADDSGLPNDRFFAVRPEGSVSTLKIQRTERGDSAVYLCASSRSSTDTQYFGPGTRLTVL.

Turning to this clone: The sample contains more than one DNA sequence encoding this CDR3. CDR3 DNA: TGCGCCAGCAGCGGAGGGAGCTCTGGAAACACCATATATTTT. This gives the protein CASSGGSSGNTIYF. The V and J genes are TRBV5-1 and TRBJ1-3; no firm D call. CDR1 and CDR2 (germline): SGHRS, YFSETQ. This CDR3 is 14 amino acids long. Trimming removed 4 bases at V and 0 bases at J, with 8 bases between.

This chain uses TRBV20-1 with TRBJ1-1; D perhaps matches TRBD1 (5 bases). From germline, CDR1 is DFQATT and CDR2 SNEGSKA (reference sequence). The CDR3 is 11 residues long. In DNA form, the CDR3 reads TGCGCATGCGGGGGGGACACTGAAGCTTTCTTT. The encoded protein is CACGGDTEAFF.

The CDR3 protein is CASTRAGNTDTQYF. In DNA, the CDR3 is TGTGCCAGCACCCGTGCGGGAAACACAGATACGCAGTATTTT. The gene calls are TRBV11-2 and TRBJ2-3, with D possibly TRBD2 on 6 matching bases. Trimming removed 7 bases at V and 2 bases at J, with 13 bases between. From germline, CDR1 is SGHAT and CDR2 FQNNGV. The CDR3 loop spans 14 amino acids.

Here the CDR3 reads CASSQRGAEGSGEQYF. The CDR3 nucleotides are TGTGCCAGCAGCCAGAGAGGAGCGGAAGGGTCGGGCGAGCAGTACTTC. The rearrangement joins TRBV3-1 (or the pseudogene TRBV3-2) to TRBJ2-7; maybe TRBD2 (5 bases). The length of the CDR3 is 16 residues. The germline V and J ends were trimmed by 3 bases and 6 bases, with 21 bases remaining between them. Germline V lookup: CDR1 LGHDT, CDR2 YNNKEL (reference sequence).

This clone turned up a few times. This rearrangement joins TRBV9 to TRBJ2-2, with TRBD2 as a possible D gene (5 bases). The CDR3 consists of 13 residues. Germline loops: CDR1 SGDLS, CDR2 YYNGEE. The germline V and J ends were trimmed by 6 bases and 3 bases, with 9 bases remaining between them. CDR3 residues: CASTSIHTGELFF. CDR3 nucleotide sequence: TGTGCCAGCACTAGCATCCACACCGGGGAGCTGTTTTTT. The variable domain in full, with the rest retrieved from reference TRBV9 and TRBJ2-2, is DSGVTQTPKHLITATGQRVTLRCSPRSGDLSVYWYQQSLDQGLQFLIQYYNGEERAKGNILERFSAQQFPDLHSELNLSSLELGDSALYFCASTSIHTGELFFGEGSRLTVL.

The V gene is TRBV18, the J gene TRBJ1-1; weak D call: TRBD1 (6 bases). The CDR3 is made up of 18 amino acids. Looked up from germline, CDR1 is KGHSH and CDR2 is LQKENI. V dropped 2 bases and J dropped 1 base, with 20 bases sitting between them. The CDR3 sequence is CASSPRTTSRTENTEAFF. The CDR3 DNA follows: TGTGCCAGCTCACCAAGAACCACATCCAGGACAGAGAACACTGAAGCTTTCTTT.

This clone was detected only once. The chain is built from TRBV18 and TRBJ2-7; the match to TRBD1 covers 10 bases. This CDR3 comprises 15 residues. Germline V gene lookup returns CDR1 KGHSH and CDR2 LQKENI. V dropped 6 bases and J dropped 1; count of bases not matched to a gene: 6. CDR3 nucleotides: TGTGCCAGCTCCGAACCGGGACAGGGGTCCTACGAGCAGTACTTC. This translates into CASSEPGQGSYEQYF.

As DNA, the CDR3 is TGTGCCAGTATTGCGTGGGGGGCCAACGTCCTGACTTTC. Amino acid sequence: CASIAWGANVLTF. The chain recombines TRBV19 with TRBJ2-6, with no clear D. V lost 7 bases, J lost 4 bases, and 8 bases lay in between. From germline, CDR1 is LNHDA and CDR2 SQIVND (reference sequence). The CDR3 has 13 amino acids.

V usage is TRBV2 and J usage is TRBJ2-1; the match to TRBD2 covers 7 bases. Germline CDR1 is SNHLY and CDR2 is FYNNEI. The CDR3 is made up of 15 amino acids. With V trimmed by 6 bases and J by 7 bases, 12 bases remained unmatched. The CDR3 coding sequence is TGTGCCAGCAGCCCTCTAGCGGCAAAGGGGAATGAGCAGTTCTTC. It codes for CASSPLAAKGNEQFF.

The chain combines TRBV24-1 with TRBJ2-5, with D perhaps matching TRBD2 (5 bases). The CDR3 is 15 amino acids. The germline V gene has CDR1 KGHDR and CDR2 SFDVKD. Between the trimmed V and J ends, which lost 4 bases and 4 bases, there was a span of 15 bases. The CDR3 protein is CATSDPRPGSETQYF. The CDR3 DNA sequence: TGTGCCACCAGTGACCCACGCCCGGGGTCAGAGACCCAGTACTTC.

The chain uses TRBV7-6 and TRBJ2-2; 8 bases match TRBD2. The J segment lost 0 bases and the V segment lost 1 base, leaving 1 base of the junction unmatched. CDR1 and CDR2 (germline): SGHVS, FNYEAQ. The CDR3 has 16 residues. The CDR3 DNA reads TGTGCCAGCAGCTTAGTAGCGGGAACGAACACCGGGGAGCTGTTTTTT. Protein: CASSLVAGTNTGELFF.